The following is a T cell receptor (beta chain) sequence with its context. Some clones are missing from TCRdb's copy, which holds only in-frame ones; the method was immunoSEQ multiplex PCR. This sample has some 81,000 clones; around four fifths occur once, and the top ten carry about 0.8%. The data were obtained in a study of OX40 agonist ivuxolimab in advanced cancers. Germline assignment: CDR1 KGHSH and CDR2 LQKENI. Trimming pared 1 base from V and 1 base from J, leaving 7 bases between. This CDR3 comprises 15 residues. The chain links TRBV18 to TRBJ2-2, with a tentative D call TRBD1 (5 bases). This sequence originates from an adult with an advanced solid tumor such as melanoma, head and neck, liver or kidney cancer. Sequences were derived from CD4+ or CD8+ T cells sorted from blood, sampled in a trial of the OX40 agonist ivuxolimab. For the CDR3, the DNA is TGTGCCAGCTCACCACAAACAGGGAACACCGGGGAGCTGTTTTTT. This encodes CASSPQTGNTGELFF. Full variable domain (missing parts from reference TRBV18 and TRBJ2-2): NAGVMQNPRHLVRRRGQEARLRCSPMKGHSHVYWYRQLPEEGLKFMVYLQKENIIDESGMPKERFSAEFPKEGPSILRIQQVVRGDSAAYFCASSPQTGNTGELFFGEGSRLTVL.